This entry is about one TCR beta chain. These data come from a study of blood T cell repertoires in COVID-19. Study-wide background: The samples span acute and convalescent COVID-19 from the United States, Italy and Spain. T cells, B-cell-depleted T cells, or PBMCs supplied cDNA or gDNA.

Per the authors' pipeline: By means of reference gene primer amplification, nucleated cell counts were estimated. The protocol was immunoSEQ multiplex PCR, while the TCRdb copy is restricted to in-frame clones and leaves out a portion. The DNA gave D and trimming, while V, J and clone size come from that table. The profile covers about 180,000 clones, with approximately 83% appearing a single time and about 7% taken by the ten largest. The germline CDR1 and CDR2 sequences are WSHSY and SAAADI. V was shortened by 7 bases and J by 5 bases, with 18 bases between the two germline ends. The length of the CDR3 is 14 residues. Seattle patient enrollment occurred during active infection, with longitudinal follow-up thereafter.

The material sequenced was peripheral blood. This rearrangement joins TRBV10-2 to TRBJ2-7, with D perhaps TRBD1 (6 bases). The origin of this receptor is a woman aged 40 to 55 with COVID-19, enrolled during active disease. CDR3 bases: TGCGCCAGCACTACGGGACACACAAGGGACGAGCAGTACTTC. Its protein product is CASTTGHTRDEQYF.